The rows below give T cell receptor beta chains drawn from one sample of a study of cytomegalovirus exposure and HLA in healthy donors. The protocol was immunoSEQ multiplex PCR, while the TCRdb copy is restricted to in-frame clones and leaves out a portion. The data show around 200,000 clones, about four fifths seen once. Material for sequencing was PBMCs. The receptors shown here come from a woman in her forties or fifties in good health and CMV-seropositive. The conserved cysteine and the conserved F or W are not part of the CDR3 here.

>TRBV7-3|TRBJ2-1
ASSLTSYSEQF
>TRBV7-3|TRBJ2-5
ASSLGLNRGQETQY
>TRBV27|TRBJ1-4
ASSKGQGRGTNEKLF
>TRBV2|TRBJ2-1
ASSPRGISYNEQF
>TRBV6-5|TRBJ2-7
ASSIIAEGSYEQY
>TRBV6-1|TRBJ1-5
ASRGSRWSNQPQH
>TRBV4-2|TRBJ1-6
ASSQVPALGQQNSPLH
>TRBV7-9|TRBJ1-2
ASSPGFGYT
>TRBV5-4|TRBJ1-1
ASSLGNGYTEAF
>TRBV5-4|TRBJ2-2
ASSVRTGMNTGELF